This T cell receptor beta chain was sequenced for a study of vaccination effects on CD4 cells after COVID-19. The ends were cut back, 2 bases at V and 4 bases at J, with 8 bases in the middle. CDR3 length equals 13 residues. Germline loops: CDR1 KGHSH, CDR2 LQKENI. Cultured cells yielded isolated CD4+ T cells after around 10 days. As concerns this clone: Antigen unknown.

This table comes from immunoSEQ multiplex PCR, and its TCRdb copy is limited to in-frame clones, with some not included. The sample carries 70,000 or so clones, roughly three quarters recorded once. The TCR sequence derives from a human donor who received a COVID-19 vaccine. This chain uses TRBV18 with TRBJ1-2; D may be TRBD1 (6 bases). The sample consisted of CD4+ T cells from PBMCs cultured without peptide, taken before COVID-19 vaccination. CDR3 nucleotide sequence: TGTGCCAGCTCACCAGGGGGGGCCTATGGCTACACCTTC. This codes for CASSPGGAYGYTF.